The entry that follows covers one T cell receptor beta chain sequence. What it binds is unknown. Time point given: week 35, safety follow-up. Mutant IDH1 20-mer peptide, at 300 ug, made up each vaccine dose, with topical imiquimod. J gave up 4 bases and V 6 bases, and 9 bases lay outside the gene matches. This CDR3 has 15 residues. The V gene's germline CDR1 is LNHDA and CDR2 SQIVND (reference sequence). Assay used: immunoSEQ multiplex PCR; TCRdb lists only in-frame clones, some missing. The table has tens of thousands of clones, around 83% seen once. This sample is part of a study of a mutant IDH1 vaccine in newly diagnosed glioma. Across the whole study: Vaccination followed radiotherapy alone by 4-6 weeks, or accompanied temozolomide cycles. Study observations and caveats: Across multiple MHC alleles, 85% to 95% of patients had vaccine-induced responses.

The rearrangement joins TRBV19 to TRBJ2-5; 9 bases are a match to TRBD1. Source: PBMCs, taken from a glioma patient whose treatment included an IDH1 peptide vaccine. The sequence derives from a woman aged 45-65 years with glioma. In DNA, the CDR3 is TGTGCCAGTAGCCTCCGGGACAGGGATTCAGAGACCCAGTACTTC. It is translated as CASSLRDRDSETQYF. Full variable domain (remainder filled in from reference TRBV19 and TRBJ2-5): DGGITQSPKYLFRKEGQNVTLSCEQNLNHDAMYWYRQDPGQGLRLIYYSQIVNDFQKGDIAEGYSVSREKKESFPLTVTSAQKNPTAFYLCASSLRDRDSETQYFGPGTRLLVL.